This T cell receptor beta chain appears in the sequencing data of a study of OX40 agonist ivuxolimab in advanced cancers. About the study: Age averaged 60 years (range about 23 to 85), and more than 80% were male. Prior checkpoint blockade (anti-PD-1, anti-PD-L1 or anti-CTLA-4) was permitted; roughly 40% had it.

In regard to this clone: The antigen is unknown.

TCRdb's copy holds only in-frame clones and misses some; the assay was immunoSEQ multiplex PCR. The data show about 26,000 clones, roughly 73% seen once. CDR3 length: 13 residues. Germline lookup yields CDR1 MGHRA and CDR2 YSYEKL. The V and J ends lost 1 base and 6 bases, in that order; junction bases with no gene match: 0. Study-level findings and limits: At doses 0.1 to 3.0 mg/kg, CD4+ and CD8+ clones expanded. Among expanded peripheral T cells, antigen specificity went undetermined.

The receptor was derived from an adult with an advanced solid tumor such as melanoma, head and neck, liver or kidney cancer. Material: CD4+ or CD8+ T cells sorted from blood, obtained in a trial of the OX40 agonist ivuxolimab. The chain has TRBV4-1 and TRBJ2-1; 7 nucleotides align to TRBD2. This CDR3 reads CASSQGLANEQFF. CDR3 DNA sequence: TGCGCCAGCAGCCAAGGACTAGCCAATGAGCAGTTCTTC.